Presented here are 3 T cell receptor beta chains from one specimen sequenced in a study of cytomegalovirus exposure and HLA in healthy donors. Sequencing was performed with immunoSEQ multiplex PCR; in TCRdb, only in-frame clones are kept and a portion is missing. The profile shows hundreds of thousands of clones, 86% of them singletons. Sequenced material: PBMCs. The origin of the receptors is a woman aged 18-29 years in good health and CMV-seronegative.

The rearrangement links TRBV29-1 to TRBJ2-1, with 12 bases matching TRBD2. The CDR3 has 14 amino acids. Germline CDR1 and CDR2: SQVTM and ANQGSEA. Germline trimming cut 4 bases from V and 3 bases from J; bases unmatched to any gene: 1. This CDR3 reads CSVGTSGNYNEQFF. Written as DNA, the CDR3 is TGCAGCGTTGGGACTAGCGGGAACTACAATGAGCAGTTCTTC.

This sequence joins TRBV7-8 and TRBJ1-3; possible D gene TRBD1, 6 bases. The germline V and J ends were trimmed by 3 bases and 2 bases, with 11 bases remaining between them. Germline V lookup: CDR1 SGHVS, CDR2 FQNEAQ. This CDR3 comprises 15 residues. The DNA for the CDR3 is TGTGCCAGCAGCTTGGGAAGACAGGCTGGAAACACCATATATTTT. Translating gives CASSLGRQAGNTIYF.

The genes are TRBV7-9 and TRBJ2-2; D not resolved. The CDR3 is made up of 16 amino acids. CDR1 and CDR2 from the germline V gene are SEHNR and FQNEAQ (reference sequence). Trimming removed 4 bases at V and 3 bases at J, with 15 bases between. The CDR3: CASSSHSYLYTGELFF. The CDR3 bases are TGTGCCAGCAGCTCACACAGCTACCTATACACCGGGGAGCTGTTTTTT. The complete variable domain, with remaining parts taken from reference TRBV7-9 and TRBJ2-2, reads DTGVSQNPRHKITKRGQNVTFRCDPISEHNRLYWYRQTLGQGPEFLTYFQNEAQLEKSRLLSDRFSAERPKGSFSTLEIQRTEQGDSAMYLCASSSHSYLYTGELFFGEGSRLTVL.